Listed here are 32 T cell receptor beta chains from one sample, sequenced in a study of OX40 agonist ivuxolimab in advanced cancers. Sequencing was performed with immunoSEQ multiplex PCR; in TCRdb, only in-frame clones are kept and a portion is missing. The sample carries roughly 90,000 clones, under 95% recorded once. Sequencing used CD4+ or CD8+ T cells sorted from blood, obtained in a trial of the OX40 agonist ivuxolimab. These receptors were taken from an adult with an advanced solid tumor such as melanoma, head and neck, liver or kidney cancer.

The rearrangement uses TRBV15 and TRBJ1-4, with D tentatively TRBD1 (6 bases). CDR1 and CDR2 (germline): LNHNV, YYDKDF (reference sequence). V lost 0 bases and J lost 7, with 21 bases in between. The CDR3 has 18 amino acids. CDR3 in DNA: TGTGCCACCAGCAGAGATCCTTTAAGCGGGGGCGGGAGTGAAAAACTGTTTTTT. Encoded protein: CATSRDPLSGGGSEKLFF.

The chain uses TRBV28 and TRBJ1-3; possible D gene TRBD1, 5 bases. V lost 6 bases, J lost 2 bases, and 8 bases lay in between. This CDR3 is built from 13 residues. Germline V CDR1 and CDR2: MDHEN, SYDVKM. CDR3 protein: CASRIRAGNTIYF. The CDR3, as DNA: TGTGCCAGCAGAATCAGGGCTGGAAACACCATATATTTT.

The chain recombines TRBV4-1 with TRBJ2-6; weak D call: TRBD1 (6 bases). The V end lost 4 bases, the J end lost 2 bases, and 12 bases lay between the germline ends. This CDR3 has 16 residues. The V gene's germline CDR1 is MGHRA and CDR2 YSYEKL. The CDR3 bases are TGCGCCAGCAGCCCCGGACAGTTGGCTGGGGCCAACGTCCTGACTTTC. It yields the protein CASSPGQLAGANVLTF.

The chain combines TRBV2 with TRBJ2-7; D is ambiguous. V lost 6 bases, J lost 0 bases, and 9 bases lay in between. From germline, CDR1 is SNHLY and CDR2 FYNNEI. The CDR3 is 13 amino acids. Written as DNA, the CDR3 is TGTGCCAGCAGAGCAGACATCTCCTACGAGCAGTACTTC. Its translation: CASRADISYEQYF.

The chain combines TRBV6-5 with TRBJ1-5; D not resolved. The CDR3 runs 14 residues. Germline loops: CDR1 MNHEY, CDR2 SVGAGI. V was trimmed by 5 bases and J by 2 bases, leaving 10 bases between them. CDR3 loop: CASSKVPGNQPQHF. The CDR3 DNA reads TGTGCCAGCAGTAAGGTACCGGGCAATCAGCCCCAGCATTTT.

This chain links TRBV6-6 with TRBJ1-4, with TRBD1 as a possible D gene (5 bases). The germline V gene has CDR1 MNHNY and CDR2 SVGAGI (reference sequence). The CDR3 runs to 14 residues. V dropped 6 bases and J dropped 8 bases, with 16 bases sitting between them. For the CDR3, the DNA is TGTGCCAGCAGCCGCTTCGGGGACCGGGAAAAACTGTTTTTT. This translates into CASSRFGDREKLFF.

This clone was counted a single time. This chain links TRBV28 with TRBJ1-2; D not certain. Germline V gene lookup returns CDR1 MDHEN and CDR2 SYDVKM. V lost 6 bases to trimming and J lost 6 bases, with 14 bases between them. The CDR3 length is 13 residues. This chain's CDR3 is CASRSSGFNGYTF. CDR3 nucleotides: TGTGCCAGCAGGTCGTCAGGATTTAATGGCTACACCTTC.

This clone was observed a single time. This CDR3 is CASSQGSNEKLFF. The CDR3 DNA sequence: TGTGCCAGCAGCCAAGGTTCGAATGAAAAACTGTTTTTT. The chain employs TRBV6-6 and TRBJ1-4; D is uncertain. CDR3 length equals 13 residues. The V gene lost 6 bases and the J gene lost 5 bases, with 10 bases spanning the gap. CDR1 is MNHNY, CDR2 SVGAGI, per germline (reference sequence).

The chain combines TRBV15 with TRBJ1-1; D is possibly TRBD1 (5 bases). Trimming took 0 bases from V and 2 from J, leaving 13 bases between them. Germline CDR1 reads LNHNV; CDR2 reads YYDKDF (reference sequence). This CDR3 spans 16 amino acids. The CDR3 DNA follows: TGTGCCACCAGCAGAGATCCGGAGGGGAGTAACACTGAAGCTTTCTTT. Protein sequence: CATSRDPEGSNTEAFF. The full variable domain, rest sourced from reference TRBV15 and TRBJ1-1, is DAMVIQNPRYQVTQFGKPVTLSCSQTLNHNVMYWYQQKSSQAPKLLFHYYDKDFNNEADTPDNFQSRRPNTSFCFLDIRSPGLGDTAMYLCATSRDPEGSNTEAFFGQGTRLTVV.

The J gene is TRBJ2-5, the V gene TRBV19; TRBD1 aligns across 8 bases. The ends lost 6 bases at V and 1 base at J; junction bases unmatched: 10. The CDR3 extends over 16 amino acids. From germline, CDR1 is LNHDA and CDR2 SQIVND (reference sequence). CDR3 nucleotide sequence: TGTGCCAGTAGACCCCTTGGGACAGGCAGCCAAGAGACCCAGTACTTC. It encodes CASRPLGTGSQETQYF.

J is TRBJ1-2 and V is TRBV6-5; perhaps TRBD1 as D (5 bases). The CDR3 contains 13 residues. CDR1 MNHEY and CDR2 SVGAGI come from the germline V gene. V gave up 5 bases and J gave up 3 bases, with 10 bases separating them. This CDR3 is CASSPGTYYGYTF. As DNA, the CDR3 is TGTGCCAGCAGTCCCGGGACGTACTATGGCTACACCTTC.

The chain employs TRBV19 and TRBJ1-1, with D tentatively TRBD1 (5 bases). The CDR3 totals 14 residues. Trimming took 5 bases from V and 4 from J, leaving 14 bases between them. Germline CDR1 is LNHDA and CDR2 is SQIVND (reference sequence). The CDR3 DNA is TGTGCCAGTAGTCTGGAGCCGGGGGGCACTGAAGCTTTCTTT. It translates to CASSLEPGGTEAFF.

The V call is TRBV10-1, the J call TRBJ1-3; D not certain. Germline loops: CDR1 WNHNN, CDR2 SYGVQD (reference sequence). Trimming left V 10 bases short and J 0 bases short, with 13 bases between. The CDR3 is made up of 14 amino acids. DNA for the CDR3: TGCGCCACCTCCCGGCACGACTCTGGAAACACCATATATTTT. It codes for CATSRHDSGNTIYF.

This chain uses TRBV18 with TRBJ2-7; D gene uncertain. Between the trimmed V and J ends, which lost 3 bases and 2 bases, there was a span of 8 bases. The CDR3 spans 13 residues. Germline CDR1 and CDR2: KGHSH and LQKENI. The DNA of the CDR3 is TGTGCCAGCTCACCTGACCAAACCTACGAGCAGTACTTC. Its translation is CASSPDQTYEQYF.

The chain is built from TRBV9 and TRBJ2-1; 9 bases are shared with TRBD2. CDR3 length: 16 residues. The V segment lost 0 bases and the J segment 2 bases; nucleotides outside the gene matches: 3. Looked up from germline, CDR1 is SGDLS and CDR2 is YYNGEE. DNA for the CDR3: TGTGCCAGCAGCGTAGGGAGACTAGCGGCCTACAATGAGCAGTTCTTC. Amino acid sequence: CASSVGRLAAYNEQFF.

This clone came up once. This chain links TRBV28 with TRBJ2-3; D unclear. CDR3 length: 15 amino acids. V dropped 4 bases and J dropped 1 base, with 12 bases sitting between them. Germline assignment: CDR1 MDHEN and CDR2 SYDVKM. In DNA form, the CDR3 reads TGTGCCAGCAGTTCAATCGGACGAGGCACAGATACGCAGTATTTT. Translating gives CASSSIGRGTDTQYF.

V usage is TRBV9 and J usage is TRBJ2-3; D ambiguous. Germline V gives CDR1 SGDLS, CDR2 YYNGEE. The V and J ends lost 2 bases and 4 bases respectively, with 17 bases between them. The CDR3 loop spans 16 amino acids. CDR3 nucleotide sequence: TGTGCCAGCAGCGTGGCCGACCTACCTCCATCAGATACGCAGTATTTT. As protein: CASSVADLPPSDTQYF.

This chain uses TRBV5-3 with TRBJ1-5; maybe TRBD1 (5 bases). TRBV5-3 is an open reading frame, and its role is uncertain. The CDR3 is made up of 17 amino acids. The V gene lost 5 bases and the J gene lost 1 base, with 19 bases spanning the gap. The CDR3 loop reads CARRSDLGPKSNQPQHF. Written as DNA, the CDR3 is TGTGCCAGAAGGAGTGATCTGGGACCTAAAAGCAATCAGCCCCAGCATTTT.

This chain connects TRBV19 to TRBJ1-5, with 7 bases fitting TRBD1. The CDR3 is 16 residues long. Per germline, CDR1 LNHDA and CDR2 SQIVND (reference sequence). With 6 bases clipped from V and 2 bases from J, the junction kept 10 bases outside the gene matches. The CDR3 protein is CASSPVRDRGNQPQHF. DNA for the CDR3: TGTGCCAGTAGCCCCGTCCGGGACAGAGGCAATCAGCCCCAGCATTTT.

This sequence joins TRBV6-5 and TRBJ2-7; 8 bases are shared with TRBD2. The V segment lost 6 bases and the J segment 0 bases; nucleotides outside the gene matches: 7. Germline lookup yields CDR1 MNHEY and CDR2 SVGAGI. The CDR3 runs 15 residues. The CDR3 reads CASRSAGGPSYEQYF. CDR3 bases: TGTGCCAGCAGGTCCGCGGGGGGTCCCTCCTACGAGCAGTACTTC.

The chain recombines TRBV9 with TRBJ2-3, with D tentatively TRBD2 (5 bases). Germline V gene data show CDR1 as SGDLS and CDR2 as YYNGEE. Trimming took off 3 bases at V and 1 base at J, with 9 bases between the two ends. The CDR3 is 14 residues long. This chain's CDR3 is CASSASGRTDTQYF. As DNA, the CDR3 is TGTGCCAGCAGCGCCAGCGGTCGCACAGATACGCAGTATTTT. The complete variable domain, with remaining parts taken from reference TRBV9 and TRBJ2-3, reads DSGVTQTPKHLITATGQRVTLRCSPRSGDLSVYWYQQSLDQGLQFLIQYYNGEERAKGNILERFSAQQFPDLHSELNLSSLELGDSALYFCASSASGRTDTQYFGPGTRLTVL.

This rearrangement joins TRBV18 to TRBJ1-1, with 7 positions matching TRBD1. This CDR3 contains 16 residues. The ends lost 6 bases at V and 0 bases at J; junction bases unmatched: 10. Germline V gene sequence: CDR1 KGHSH, CDR2 LQKENI. CDR3 loop: CASSFGQELMNTEAFF. The CDR3, as DNA: TGTGCCAGCTCCTTCGGACAGGAGTTAATGAACACTGAAGCTTTCTTT. The whole variable domain, filled in from reference TRBV18 and TRBJ1-1, reads NAGVMQNPRHLVRRRGQEARLRCSPMKGHSHVYWYRQLPEEGLKFMVYLQKENIIDESGMPKERFSAEFPKEGPSILRIQQVVRGDSAAYFCASSFGQELMNTEAFFGQGTRLTVV.

The chain carries TRBV7-2 and TRBJ2-2, with 10 bases identical to TRBD2. Per the germline V gene, CDR1 is SGHTA and CDR2 is FQGNSA. With V trimmed by 3 bases and J by 7 bases, 11 bases remained unmatched. This CDR3 contains 17 residues. CDR3: CASSFSGTSGTVGELFF. The DNA for the CDR3 is TGTGCCAGCAGCTTCTCGGGAACTAGCGGGACCGTCGGGGAGCTGTTTTTT. The whole variable domain, filled in from reference TRBV7-2 and TRBJ2-2, reads GAGVSQSPSNKVTEKGKDVELRCDPISGHTALYWYRQSLGQGLEFLIYFQGNSAPDKSGLPSDRFSAERTGGSVSTLTIQRTQQEDSAVYLCASSFSGTSGTVGELFFGEGSRLTVL.

The V and J genes are TRBV5-6 and TRBJ1-2, with TRBD1 matching over 11 bases. This CDR3 has 13 amino acids. V dropped 2 bases and J dropped 10; count of bases not matched to a gene: 4. Germline CDR1 reads SGHDT; CDR2 reads YYEEEE. The CDR3 protein is CASSFLGQGAYTF. CDR3 sequence (DNA): TGTGCCAGCAGCTTTCTTGGACAGGGGGCCTACACCTTC.

The chain has TRBV6-5 and TRBJ1-5, with D hard to call. V lost 5 bases and J lost 4, with 15 bases in between. The CDR3 runs 15 residues. Germline-derived CDR1 and CDR2 are MNHEY and SVGAGI. DNA for the CDR3: TGTGCCAGCAGTCAAGGGTCAGGTGCAAATCAGCCCCAGCATTTT. Translation gives CASSQGSGANQPQHF.

This sequence joins TRBV19 and TRBJ1-5, with D unresolved. The CDR3 spans 13 residues. Trimming took 8 bases from V and 0 from J, leaving 8 bases between them. The germline gives CDR1 LNHDA, CDR2 SQIVND (reference sequence). In nucleotides, the CDR3 is TGTGCCAGTGGGGATTATAGCAATCAGCCCCAGCATTTT. Translation gives CASGDYSNQPQHF.

This chain connects TRBV7-8 to TRBJ2-7, with D tentatively TRBD1 (6 bases). V dropped 5 bases and J dropped 2 bases, with 13 bases sitting between them. The CDR3 has 14 residues. Germline-derived CDR1 and CDR2 are SGHVS and FQNEAQ. The CDR3 here is CASSTRQATYEQYF. DNA of the CDR3: TGTGCCAGCAGCACCAGACAGGCGACCTACGAGCAGTACTTC.

The chain's CDR3 is CASSLVGVNTMQETQYF. The CDR3 DNA is TGTGCCAGCAGCTTAGTCGGGGTGAATACCATGCAAGAGACCCAGTACTTC. V and J are TRBV11-3 and TRBJ2-5, with D maybe TRBD2 (5 bases). V was cut by 1 base and J by 2 bases, with 17 bases left in between. CDR3 length: 17 residues. Germline V gene data show CDR1 as SGHNT and CDR2 as YENEEA.

The CDR3 bases are TGTGCCAGCAGTGTCCTAGCGGGAGGGGGCACCGGGGAGCTGTTTTTT. This codes for CASSVLAGGGTGELFF. This chain uses TRBV25-1 with TRBJ2-2; 12 bases match TRBD2. The CDR3 has 16 amino acids. V shed 4 bases and J 4 bases; nucleotides not matched to a gene: 4. Germline assignment: CDR1 MGHDK and CDR2 SYGVNS.

The chain has TRBV19 and TRBJ2-7, with D uncertain. Germline assignment: CDR1 LNHDA and CDR2 SQIVND (reference sequence). Trimming removed 5 bases from V and 0 bases from J, with 14 bases in between. The length of the CDR3 is 15 residues. CDR3 coding DNA: TGTGCCAGTAGTCCCAACTCGGGCAGCTCCTACGAGCAGTACTTC. Translation gives CASSPNSGSSYEQYF.

The chain has TRBV27 and TRBJ1-4, with 9 positions matching TRBD1. Germline CDR1 is MNHEY and CDR2 is SMNVEV (reference sequence). Trimming took 4 bases from V and 5 from J; bases not matched to a gene: 8. CDR3 size: 16 residues. The CDR3 here is CASSSASTGGNEKLFF. The CDR3 DNA follows: TGTGCCAGCAGTTCAGCGTCGACAGGGGGGAATGAAAAACTGTTTTTT.

This clone appeared a single time. The chain joins TRBV19 to TRBJ2-1, with 10 bases identical to TRBD2. CDR3 size: 17 residues. Germline values: CDR1 LNHDA, CDR2 SQIVND (reference sequence). V was pared by 6 bases and J by 5 bases, with 13 bases of the junction left unmatched. CDR3 bases: TGTGCCAGTAGGGGGCCACCCGGGACTAGCGATCACAATGAGCAGTTCTTC. Its translation: CASRGPPGTSDHNEQFF.